These 9 T cell receptor beta chains share one sample of origin, sequenced in a study of human CD8 memory T cell subsets. The authors made TCR beta libraries using UMI-labeled 5' RACE. TCRdb re-analyzed the 5' RACE reads; it lists each CDR3 protein once, without DNA. This sample contains about 12,000 distinct CDR3 sequences. Sequences were obtained from CD8+ T cells from PBMCs. The receptors originated from a human donor in good health.

The chain links TRBV7-8 to TRBJ2-7; TCRdb picks TRBD1, but there is no DNA to check that call. Germline V CDR1 and CDR2: SGHVS, FQNEAQ. The CDR3 totals 16 residues. CDR3: CASSVTGGAGSYEQYF.

This clonotype counts as medium-sized by frequency. This chain joins TRBV28 and TRBJ1-3. This CDR3 has 11 amino acids. Germline V gene lookup returns CDR1 MDHEN and CDR2 SYDVKM. This CDR3 reads CASSPGNTIYF.

The CDR3 loop is CASTQVRTDLSSYEQYF. The chain recombines TRBV28 with TRBJ2-7; the D call from TCRdb, TRBD1, cannot be confirmed without DNA. The germline gives CDR1 MDHEN, CDR2 SYDVKM. The CDR3 runs 17 residues.

The chain recombines TRBV4-1 with TRBJ2-1; absent DNA, TCRdb's TRBD1 call cannot be checked. CDR1 is MGHRA and CDR2 is YSYEKL in the germline V gene. The CDR3 sequence is 16 residues long. The CDR3: CASRPPTRGADNEQFF.

This chain joins TRBV5-5 and TRBJ2-7; TCRdb reports TRBD2, a call that lacks DNA to check it against. The CDR3 length is 19 residues. Looked up from germline, CDR1 is SGHKS and CDR2 is YYEKEE (reference sequence). The CDR3 loop reads CASSAAGTSGRKGFYEQYF.

The chain joins TRBV18 to TRBJ1-2; TCRdb selects TRBD1, and the lack of DNA leaves this call unchecked. This CDR3 is built from 15 residues. Germline CDR1 KGHSH, CDR2 LQKENI. The CDR3 loop reads CASSPWDSSGYGYTF.

In terms of frequency, this clonotype is medium-sized (0.01 to 0.1%). V and J are TRBV19 and TRBJ1-2; TCRdb proposes TRBD1, but this gene call is untestable without DNA. This CDR3 comprises 13 residues. Germline-derived CDR1 and CDR2 are LNHDA and SQIVND (reference sequence). The CDR3: CASSGQAIYGYTF.

The chain uses TRBV5-1 and TRBJ1-2. Per the germline V gene, CDR1 is SGHRS and CDR2 is YFSETQ. This CDR3 has 16 amino acids. The CDR3 protein is CASSLGQAASNYGYTF.

This clonotype ranks as large in terms of frequency. The chain has TRBV7-3 and TRBJ1-1. Germline V gene lookup returns CDR1 SGHTA and CDR2 FQGTGA. CDR3 length: 13 amino acids. Here the CDR3 reads CASSQPPNTEAFF.